The present TCR beta chain was sequenced within a study of cytomegalovirus exposure and HLA in healthy donors. Notes on this clone: Its specificity is not known.

Whole-study results and caveats: Most observed TCR sequences were rare, whereas some public TCRs were detected in many donors. V- and J-gene trimming of TCR beta was linked (in a later analysis) to a missense DCLRE1C variant. Cytomegalovirus-associated status was assigned to fewer than 200 TCR beta chains.

The CDR3 runs to 16 residues. Germline V gives CDR1 LNHNV, CDR2 YYDKDF (reference sequence). Trimming removed 0 bases from V and 4 bases from J; junction bases left unmatched: 5. Healthy individuals who donated bone marrow served as the donors. Use of 60 Vbeta and 13 Jbeta primers characterized the PCR. Assay: immunoSEQ multiplex PCR; the TCRdb copy retains only in-frame clones and omits some. The table includes roughly 150,000 clones, approximately 82% detected once. The chain carries TRBV15 and TRBJ2-2; 7 bases align to TRBD1. The receptor comes from a man in his late teens or twenties in good health and CMV-seropositive. Material for sequencing was PBMCs. Here the CDR3 reads CATSRDKGAATGELFF. Written as DNA, the CDR3 is TGTGCCACCAGCAGAGATAAGGGGGCCGCCACCGGGGAGCTGTTTTTT.